The sequence of this T cell receptor beta chain was determined in a study of shared clonotypes between healthy human individuals. Sequenced by immunoSEQ multiplex PCR; TCRdb stores in-frame clones only, minus some. The sample has more than 850,000 clones; more than 75% are singletons. V was shortened by 4 bases and J by 5 bases, with 18 bases between the two germline ends. The CDR3 runs to 16 residues. Germline V CDR1 and CDR2: SGHDN, FVKESK. Study results and limitations: Across subsets, estimated richness was generally greater for naive than for memory populations.

This clone has only one observation. Its specificity is not known. The TCR comes from a man between 18 and 35 years old in good health. Some clones in this sample may be carry-over from other donors' samples. The rearrangement joins TRBV14 to TRBJ1-5; tentatively, D is TRBD1 (5 bases). The sequenced sample consisted of memory CD4+ T cells from PBMCs. Documented subset: CD45RA-negative fraction. The DNA for the CDR3 is TGTGCCAGCAGCCGCAACGCTCGGGGGTCAGATCAGCCCCAGCATTTT. Encoded protein: CASSRNARGSDQPQHF.